Following are 12 T cell receptor beta chains from one sample sequenced in a study of blood T cell repertoires in COVID-19. Assay: immunoSEQ multiplex PCR; the TCRdb copy retains only in-frame clones and omits some. The sample lists some 300,000 clones, just under 90% occurring once. Sequenced material: PBMCs or T cells enriched from blood (not recorded which). The source is a woman aged 25 to 39 who had recovered from COVID-19.

The chain combines TRBV19 with TRBJ2-1; 13 positions match TRBD2. CDR3 size: 16 residues. The V gene's germline CDR1 is LNHDA and CDR2 SQIVND (reference sequence). V dropped 7 bases and J dropped 7; count of bases not matched to a gene: 10. The CDR3 nucleotides are TGTGCCAGTACTAACCCGAGGACTAGCGGGAGAAATGAGCAGTTCTTC. The encoded protein is CASTNPRTSGRNEQFF.

The rearrangement links TRBV24-1 to TRBJ2-3, with unresolved D. The CDR3 is 14 residues long. Germline CDR1 reads KGHDR; CDR2 reads SFDVKD. V lost 0 bases, J lost 3 bases, and 6 bases lay in between. The CDR3 protein is CATSDLSDTDTQYF. CDR3 DNA sequence: TGTGCCACCAGTGATTTGTCAGATACAGATACGCAGTATTTT.

The V call is TRBV9, the J call TRBJ1-3, with TRBD1 identical over 8 bases. CDR3 length equals 16 residues. The junction had 4 bases not matched to a gene; V was cut back by 0 bases and J by 2 bases. In germline, CDR1 is SGDLS, CDR2 YYNGEE. For the CDR3, the DNA is TGTGCCAGCAGCGTAGGTCCACAGGGGGCTGGAAACACCATATATTTT. Its translation is CASSVGPQGAGNTIYF.

The rearrangement joins TRBV13 to TRBJ2-1, with 12 bases identical to TRBD2. The CDR3 has 16 residues. CDR1 and CDR2 (germline): PRHDT, FYEKMQ (reference sequence). Unmatched junction bases numbered 9, after V lost 5 bases and J lost 7 bases. The CDR3 here is CASSGRGTSGSNEQFF. CDR3 in DNA: TGTGCCAGCAGCGGAAGGGGGACTAGCGGGTCAAATGAGCAGTTCTTC.

The rearrangement joins TRBV20-1 to TRBJ2-1; 11 bases are shared with TRBD2. V lost 3 bases to trimming and J lost 6 bases; unmatched junction nucleotides: 7. Per the germline V gene, CDR1 is DFQATT and CDR2 is SNEGSKA (reference sequence). CDR3 size: 15 residues. Here the CDR3 reads CSASSLAGGINEQFF. CDR3 in DNA: TGCAGTGCTAGTTCCCTAGCGGGAGGTATCAATGAGCAGTTCTTC.

The chain is built from TRBV5-1 and TRBJ2-3, with a weak D call TRBD2 (6 bases). The CDR3 length is 16 residues. Germline V gene lookup returns CDR1 SGHRS and CDR2 YFSETQ. Trimming left V 3 bases short and J 0 bases short, with 14 bases between. The CDR3 sequence: CASSSRGTASTDTQYF. CDR3 coding DNA: TGCGCCAGCAGCTCCCGGGGGACCGCTAGCACAGATACGCAGTATTTT.

The rearrangement links TRBV11-2 to TRBJ2-5; TRBD2 agrees at 9 bases. Germline V gene lookup returns CDR1 SGHAT and CDR2 FQNNGV. The CDR3 runs 16 residues. The trim removed 5 bases at V and 2 bases at J, leaving 9 bases unmatched. The CDR3 bases are TGTGCCAGCAGCCGCCCAGCGGGAGGATCACAAGAGACCCAGTACTTC. Encoded protein: CASSRPAGGSQETQYF.

This chain joins TRBV5-1 and TRBJ2-7; no clear D. From germline, CDR1 is SGHRS and CDR2 YFSETQ. This CDR3 region has 13 residues. Trimming removed 4 bases at V and 6 bases at J, with 14 bases between. The DNA for the CDR3 is TGCGCCAGCAGCAGATCATTGGCTGGCGAGCAGTACTTC. Residues: CASSRSLAGEQYF.

This sequence joins TRBV6-2 or TRBV6-3 and TRBJ2-3, with TRBD1 as a possible D gene (6 bases). The V end was cut by 3 bases, the J end by 6 bases, with 16 bases between. The CDR3 runs 15 residues. Germline V CDR1 and CDR2: MNHEY, SVGEGT. The CDR3 nucleotides are TGTGCCAGCAGTTATCAGTCAGGGGCCGTGGATACGCAGTATTTT. Translating gives CASSYQSGAVDTQYF.

V usage is TRBV27 and J usage is TRBJ2-3, with D possibly matching TRBD1 (5 bases). CDR1 MNHEY and CDR2 SMNVEV come from the germline V gene (reference sequence). Trimming shortened V by 1 base and J by 0 bases, and 11 bases separated the two germline ends. The length of the CDR3 is 16 residues. The CDR3 nucleotides read TGTGCCAGCAGTTTATACAGGACCTCTAGCACAGATACGCAGTATTTT. Amino acids: CASSLYRTSSTDTQYF.

The chain is built from TRBV10-3 and TRBJ1-6; TRBD1 might be the D (6 bases). Germline-derived CDR1 and CDR2 are ENHRY and SYGVKD. V lost 4 bases to trimming and J lost 6 bases, with 13 bases between them. The CDR3 contains 15 residues. The CDR3 sequence: CAISVSRGSNSPLHF. In nucleotides, the CDR3 is TGTGCCATCAGTGTTTCCAGGGGTAGTAATTCACCCCTCCACTTT.

The chain combines TRBV28 with TRBJ1-4, with D possibly matching TRBD1 (5 bases). V shed 4 bases and J shed 6 bases, with 21 bases lying between them. The CDR3 is 17 residues long. Germline V gene sequence: CDR1 MDHEN, CDR2 SYDVKM. The DNA for the CDR3 is TGTGCCAGCAGTTCCTCACAACAAGGGGTTTTTTATGAAAAACTGTTTTTT. Translating it yields CASSSSQQGVFYEKLFF.